Here is one TCR beta chain with its context. The sample originates from a study of blood T cell repertoires in COVID-19. Overall study: Researchers got acute and convalescent COVID-19 samples from the United States, Italy and Spain. T cells, B-cell-depleted T cells, or PBMCs supplied cDNA or gDNA.

In the authors' methods: By means of reference gene primer amplification, nucleated cell counts were estimated. The table came from immunoSEQ multiplex PCR; TCRdb's copy has only in-frame clones and leaves some out. The DNA gave D and trimming, while V, J and clone size come from that table. The table shows about 340,000 clones, with around nine tenths occurring only once. Germline lookup yields CDR1 SGHTA and CDR2 FQGNSA. Trimming left V 0 bases short and J 4 bases short, with 9 bases between. This CDR3 is built from 14 residues. The sequence was collected from a woman aged 55-69 years with COVID-19, enrolled during active disease. The chain uses TRBV7-2 and TRBJ2-5; tentatively, D is TRBD2 (5 bases). Sequencing was carried out using peripheral blood. The CDR3 coding sequence is TGTGCCAGCAGCTTAGCGGAGGTGGGAGAGACCCAGTACTTC. This sequence encodes CASSLAEVGETQYF.